The next 10 T cell receptor beta chains were all read from a single sample in a study of T cell changes during pregnancy in multiple sclerosis. Profiled with immunoSEQ multiplex PCR; TCRdb holds only in-frame clones, not every one. The data show tens of thousands of clones, about 90% seen once. Here the sequenced sample was PBMCs, taken in the first trimester of pregnancy. The receptor set was obtained from a female donor in good health, serving as a control in a pregnancy study. Some clones in this sample may be carry-over from other donors' samples.

V is TRBV28 and J is TRBJ1-2; 7 bases line up with TRBD1. The CDR3 runs to 12 residues. Germline V CDR1 and CDR2: MDHEN, SYDVKM. Losses at the gene ends were 3 bases for V and 12 bases for J; bases not matched to a gene: 7. The CDR3 region is CASSFGQGVNTF. CDR3 in DNA: TGTGCCAGCAGTTTTGGCCAGGGGGTGAACACCTTC.

A single count supports this clone. This chain joins TRBV5-4 and TRBJ1-2, with a weak D call TRBD1 (6 bases). The V gene's germline CDR1 is SGHNT and CDR2 YYREEE (reference sequence). Trimming left V 0 bases short and J 6 bases short, with 12 bases between. The CDR3 loop spans 14 amino acids. The CDR3 DNA is TGTGCCAGCAGCTTGGGAGGGGGATTGGATGGCTACACCTTC. Protein product: CASSLGGGLDGYTF.

This sequence joins TRBV14 and TRBJ2-7; 10 nucleotides align to TRBD2. V gave up 4 bases and J gave up 2 bases; unmatched junction bases: 11. This CDR3 region has 17 residues. Germline V CDR1 and CDR2: SGHDN, FVKESK. CDR3 in DNA: TGTGCCAGCAGCCCGACAATCCAACTAGCGGGGACCTACGAGCAGTACTTC. It encodes CASSPTIQLAGTYEQYF.

The chain links TRBV10-3 to TRBJ1-2, with a possible D match to TRBD1 (5 bases). V lost 2 bases to trimming and J lost 4 bases, with 14 bases between them. CDR3 size: 15 residues. CDR1 is ENHRY, CDR2 SYGVKD, per germline. CDR3: CAISEDSPYSYGYTF. CDR3 DNA sequence: TGTGCCATCAGTGAGGACAGCCCCTATTCCTATGGCTACACCTTC.

This clone appeared once. J is TRBJ1-4 and V is TRBV29-1; possibly TRBD1 for D (6 bases). The V end was cut by 4 bases, the J end by 7 bases, with 16 bases between. The CDR3 covers 14 residues. Germline V gene sequence: CDR1 SQVTM, CDR2 ANQGSEA. The CDR3 nucleotides read TGCAGCGTTGGTCTGGGGGGGGCTAGTGAAAAACTGTTTTTT. Its translation: CSVGLGGASEKLFF.

The rearrangement uses TRBV27 and TRBJ2-7; D call uncertain. This CDR3 is 14 amino acids long. Trimming shortened V by 2 bases and J by 0 bases, and 8 bases separated the two germline ends. Germline loops: CDR1 MNHEY, CDR2 SMNVEV (reference sequence). The CDR3 loop is CASSLGHFSYEQYF. Here the CDR3 DNA reads TGTGCCAGCAGTTTAGGCCATTTCTCCTACGAGCAGTACTTC.

V and J are TRBV19 and TRBJ2-6; unclear D gene. The length of the CDR3 is 16 residues. Trimming removed 5 bases at V and 0 bases at J, with 11 bases between. The germline V gene has CDR1 LNHDA and CDR2 SQIVND (reference sequence). The CDR3 reads CASSLLISSGANVLTF. The CDR3 nucleotides are TGTGCCAGTAGTTTACTCATTAGCTCTGGGGCCAACGTCCTGACTTTC.

The V and J genes are TRBV27 and TRBJ1-4; 7 positions agree with TRBD1. The germline CDR1 and CDR2 sequences are MNHEY and SMNVEV (reference sequence). The CDR3 loop spans 14 amino acids. The ends lost 2 bases at V and 4 bases at J; junction bases unmatched: 1. The DNA for the CDR3 is TGTGCCAGCAGTTTAAGACAGGGTAATGAAAAACTGTTTTTT. Translation: CASSLRQGNEKLFF.

This chain uses TRBV6-4 with TRBJ1-5; D is uncertain. V was trimmed by 2 bases and J by 2 bases, leaving 7 bases between them. The germline V gene encodes CDR1 MRHNA and CDR2 SNTAGT. This CDR3 is 14 amino acids long. CDR3 sequence: CASSDSPGNQPQHF. The CDR3 DNA reads TGTGCCAGCAGTGACAGCCCGGGCAATCAGCCCCAGCATTTT.

The chain recombines TRBV2 with TRBJ2-6; maybe TRBD1 (6 bases). Germline CDR1 reads SNHLY; CDR2 reads FYNNEI. CDR3 length: 17 residues. Trimming stripped 6 bases from V and 3 bases from J, with 18 bases between. CDR3 nucleotide sequence: TGTGCCAGCAGACCCGAGGGGCAGGGGAGTGGGGCCAACGTCCTGACTTTC. Translation: CASRPEGQGSGANVLTF.